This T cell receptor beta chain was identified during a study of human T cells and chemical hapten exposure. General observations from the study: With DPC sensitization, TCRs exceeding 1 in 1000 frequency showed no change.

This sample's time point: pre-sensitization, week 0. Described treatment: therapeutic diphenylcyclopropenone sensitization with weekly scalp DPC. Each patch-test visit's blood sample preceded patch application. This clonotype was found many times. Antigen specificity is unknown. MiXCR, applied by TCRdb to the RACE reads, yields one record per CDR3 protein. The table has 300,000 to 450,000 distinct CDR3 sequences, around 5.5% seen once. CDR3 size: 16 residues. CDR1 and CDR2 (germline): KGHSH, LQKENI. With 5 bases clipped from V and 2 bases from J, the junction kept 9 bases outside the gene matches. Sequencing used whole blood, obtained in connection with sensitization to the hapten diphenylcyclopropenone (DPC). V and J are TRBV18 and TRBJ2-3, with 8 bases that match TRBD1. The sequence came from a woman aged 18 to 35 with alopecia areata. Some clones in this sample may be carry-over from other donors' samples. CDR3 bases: TGTGCCAGCTCAAGTGTTCGGACAGGGTACACAGATACGCAGTATTTT. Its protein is CASSSVRTGYTDTQYF. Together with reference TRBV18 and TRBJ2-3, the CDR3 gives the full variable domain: NAGVMQNPRHLVRRRGQEARLRCSPMKGHSHVYWYRQLPEEGLKFMVYLQKENIIDESGMPKERFSAEFPKEGPSILRIQQVVRGDSAAYFCASSSVRTGYTDTQYFGPGTRLTVL.